This passage covers 18 T cell receptor beta chains from one sample sequenced in a study of cytomegalovirus exposure and HLA in healthy donors. The study ran its PCR with 60 Vbeta and 13 Jbeta primers. The data were produced by immunoSEQ multiplex PCR, yet TCRdb's version contains in-frame clones alone and is incomplete. The profile shows some 130,000 clones, over 75% of them singletons. The sequenced sample was PBMCs. The source is a middle-aged woman in good health and CMV-seropositive.

The chain combines TRBV27 with TRBJ1-6; D gene unclear. The CDR3 is made up of 13 amino acids. Germline V lookup: CDR1 MNHEY, CDR2 SMNVEV (reference sequence). V lost 2 bases to trimming and J lost 5 bases, with 4 bases between them. CDR3 coding DNA: TGTGCCAGCAGTTTAGTCAATAATTCACCCCTCCACTTT. It codes for CASSLVNNSPLHF.

V is TRBV6-5 and J is TRBJ2-1, with D tentatively TRBD2 (5 bases). This CDR3 has 14 amino acids. Germline V gene data show CDR1 as MNHEY and CDR2 as SVGAGI. The V gene lost 2 bases and the J gene lost 4 bases, with 9 bases spanning the gap. The CDR3 loop is CASSYIGKYNEQFF. CDR3 DNA sequence: TGTGCCAGCAGTTACATCGGGAAATACAATGAGCAGTTCTTC.

This chain joins TRBV10-1 and TRBJ1-6; no clear D gene. The germline V and J ends were trimmed by 8 bases and 6 bases, with 11 bases remaining between them. In germline, CDR1 is WNHNN, CDR2 SYGVQD (reference sequence). The CDR3 contains 13 residues. The CDR3 is CASQGGSNSPLHF. The CDR3 coding sequence is TGCGCCAGCCAAGGAGGGAGTAATTCACCCCTCCACTTT.

As to this clone: Additional DNA sequences in this sample encode the identical CDR3. The chain employs TRBV19 and TRBJ2-4; 7 bases match TRBD2. CDR3 length: 19 residues. The V gene's germline CDR1 is LNHDA and CDR2 SQIVND (reference sequence). With V trimmed by 1 base and J by 1 base, 13 bases remained unmatched. CDR3: CASSIGKGTGGLAKNIQYF. For the CDR3, the DNA is TGTGCCAGTAGTATAGGTAAAGGGACGGGGGGTTTGGCCAAAAACATTCAGTACTTC.

This clone showed up just once. The V call is TRBV4-2, the J call TRBJ2-5; tentatively, D is TRBD2 (5 bases). The CDR3 runs to 17 residues. CDR1 and CDR2 from the germline V gene are LGHNA and YNFKEQ. Trimming shortened V by 4 bases and J by 5 bases, and 23 bases separated the two germline ends. The CDR3 here is CASSRSSRAAAGETQYF. DNA of the CDR3: TGTGCCAGCAGCCGAAGCTCGAGGGCGGCTGCCGGGGAGACCCAGTACTTC.

The genes are TRBV2 and TRBJ2-3; TRBD2 might be the D (6 bases). Germline assignment: CDR1 SNHLY and CDR2 FYNNEI. The CDR3 has 15 amino acids. V lost 6 bases and J lost 2, with 15 bases in between. CDR3 DNA: TGTGCCAGCAGCCAGGTGCGGGGAAACACAGATACGCAGTATTTT. This sequence encodes CASSQVRGNTDTQYF.

The V gene is TRBV6-4, the J gene TRBJ2-3; TRBD2 matches at 7 bases. This CDR3 comprises 15 residues. CDR1 and CDR2 from the germline V gene are MRHNA and SNTAGT. V dropped 5 bases and J dropped 3; count of bases not matched to a gene: 8. CDR3 nucleotide sequence: TGTGCCAGCAGTCGGGTAGCGGGCGAGACAGATACGCAGTATTTT. It encodes CASSRVAGETDTQYF.

This clone was counted only a few times. V and J are TRBV6-6 and TRBJ2-7; unclear D gene. V dropped 5 bases and J dropped 1 base, with 6 bases sitting between them. The CDR3 sequence is 12 residues long. Germline V gene sequence: CDR1 MNHNY, CDR2 SVGAGI (reference sequence). CDR3 region: CASSKQSYEQYF. CDR3 nucleotides: TGTGCCAGCAGTAAACAGTCCTACGAGCAGTACTTC.

The chain combines TRBV6-1 with TRBJ2-1; 7 bases align to TRBD1. Germline CDR1 MNHNS, CDR2 SASEGT. The CDR3 runs to 15 residues. Losses at the gene ends were 4 bases for V and 2 bases for J; bases not matched to a gene: 5. The chain's CDR3 is CASSVDRVPYNEQFF. The CDR3 nucleotides read TGTGCCAGCAGTGTAGACAGGGTCCCCTACAATGAGCAGTTCTTC.

V is TRBV7-9 and J is TRBJ1-4, with D hard to call. This CDR3 comprises 14 residues. Trimming cost V 4 bases and J 10 bases, with 16 bases left between them. Germline CDR1 SEHNR, CDR2 FQNEAQ (reference sequence). The CDR3 coding sequence is TGTGCCAGCAGCTCTTCTGGGCCCATACGAAAACTGTTTTTT. Protein: CASSSSGPIRKLFF.

The gene calls are TRBV6-5 and TRBJ2-7, with 9 bases fitting TRBD2. This CDR3 is built from 15 residues. Germline assignment: CDR1 MNHEY and CDR2 SVGAGI. V lost 2 bases and J lost 4; bases outside the gene matches: 6. CDR3 residues: CASSYGSSGGYEQYF. In nucleotides, the CDR3 is TGTGCCAGCAGTTACGGTAGTAGCGGGGGATACGAGCAGTACTTC.

This clone was seen a handful of times. The chain employs TRBV5-1 and TRBJ1-1, with a possible D match to TRBD1 (6 bases). V was trimmed by 3 bases and J by 2 bases, leaving 14 bases between them. In germline, CDR1 is SGHRS, CDR2 YFSETQ. The CDR3 sequence is 15 residues long. The CDR3 nucleotides read TGCGCCAGCAGCTCGTCCGGGACATTCAACACTGAAGCTTTCTTT. Its protein product is CASSSSGTFNTEAFF.

The V call is TRBV7-9, the J call TRBJ2-7; 9 bases are a match to TRBD1. This CDR3 spans 15 amino acids. With V trimmed by 1 base and J by 3 bases, 4 bases remained unmatched. Germline values: CDR1 SEHNR, CDR2 FQNEAQ (reference sequence). CDR3 protein: CASSLGPTGGYEQYF. The CDR3 coding sequence is TGTGCCAGCAGCTTAGGTCCGACAGGGGGCTACGAGCAGTACTTC.

The DNA of the CDR3 is TGCGCCAGCAGCCAAGATCGTCTAGGAGCCTACTTAGCTGGGGCCAACGTCCTGACTTTC. Its protein is CASSQDRLGAYLAGANVLTF. The rearrangement uses TRBV4-3 and TRBJ2-6; D not resolved. The CDR3 length is 20 residues. Trimming took off 0 bases at V and 2 bases at J, with 20 bases between the two ends. CDR1 is LGHNA and CDR2 is YSLEER in the germline V gene.

The chain uses TRBV9 and TRBJ2-3, with a possible D match to TRBD1 (6 bases). Trimming removed 2 bases at V and 8 bases at J, with 12 bases between. CDR3 length: 13 residues. Per the germline V gene, CDR1 is SGDLS and CDR2 is YYNGEE. CDR3 in DNA: TGTGCCAGCAGCGTTCCAGGGGCCTTTACGCAGTATTTT. The encoded protein is CASSVPGAFTQYF.

CDR3 loop: CASISAGDQADTQYF. CDR3 DNA sequence: TGTGCCAGTATTTCCGCGGGAGATCAGGCAGATACGCAGTATTTT. The chain recombines TRBV19 with TRBJ2-3; 7 bases map to TRBD2. Germline V gives CDR1 LNHDA, CDR2 SQIVND (reference sequence). V shed 7 bases, J shed 4 bases, and the junction held 11 bases outside the gene matches. This CDR3 region has 15 residues.

The V and J genes are TRBV7-9 and TRBJ1-1; no definite D call. Germline CDR1 reads SEHNR; CDR2 reads FQNEAQ (reference sequence). The V and J ends lost 8 bases and 2 bases respectively, with 21 bases between them. The CDR3 contains 16 residues. The CDR3 region has the DNA TGTGCCAGCTTCGAACGGGAGGGAGAACAAAACACTGAAGCTTTCTTT. Its translation: CASFEREGEQNTEAFF.

The chain joins TRBV6-1 to TRBJ2-1; tentatively, D is TRBD2 (6 bases). CDR3 length: 13 amino acids. CDR1 and CDR2 (germline): MNHNS, SASEGT. Trimming stripped 5 bases from V and 8 bases from J, with 13 bases between. As DNA, the CDR3 is TGTGCCAGCAGTCGGGGAGGAAGGGATGAGCAGTTCTTC. Amino acid sequence: CASSRGGRDEQFF.